This T cell receptor (beta chain) is from a study of early T cells in non-severe SARS-CoV-2 infection. About the study: RNA in bulk from unsorted whole blood was sequenced, and chains were unpaired.

Study findings and constraints: In VDJdb matching, anti-spike CD8 responses were favored while private and CD4 specificities went missing.

Separate cDNA molecules each had unique molecular identifiers attached to them. Each CDR3 protein gets one entry after TCRdb re-called the 5' RACE reads with MiXCR. The table records some 98,000 distinct CDR3 sequences, approximately 16% of them present only once. The CDR3 length is 13 residues. Germline lookup yields CDR1 MGHDK and CDR2 SYGVNS. V was clipped by 3 bases and J by 5 bases, with 10 bases between them. This clonotype showed up just a few times. Its antigen is as yet unknown. V is TRBV25-1 and J is TRBJ2-5; D gene unclear. The sequence was obtained from an adult who was a healthcare worker with PCR-confirmed SARS-CoV-2 infection or an uninfected control (not recorded which). The specimen sequenced was whole blood. This CDR3 reads CASSDPQVETQYF. CDR3 nucleotide sequence: TGTGCCAGCAGTGACCCCCAGGTGGAGACCCAGTACTTC.